This T cell receptor (beta chain) was recorded in a study of T cell responses to AZD1222 COVID-19 vaccine. With V trimmed by 5 bases and J by 6 bases, 7 bases remained unmatched. The CDR3 contains 15 residues. Per germline, CDR1 LNHDA and CDR2 SQIVND (reference sequence). The data were produced by immunoSEQ multiplex PCR, yet TCRdb's version contains in-frame clones alone and is incomplete. Of approximately 170,000 clones listed, 90% to 95% are singletons. As to this clone: Its specificity is unknown.

General observations from the study: Researchers report vaccine-associated CD4 TCRs spanning spike, with dominance at 160-218 and 743-854. Only six or seven AZD1222 recipients were seropositive at baseline. Receipt of two AZD1222 doses was followed by a rise in Spike-specific TCR breadth and depth. Females outnumbered males among donors, who were mostly white British; clonal diversity was possibly underestimated.

The specimen was peripheral blood, collected 28 days after the second AZD1222 dose. The chain uses TRBV19 and TRBJ1-4, with TRBD1 matching over 9 bases. The clonotype originates from an adult who received the AZD1222 COVID-19 vaccine. The CDR3: CASSAQQGAYEKLFF. For the CDR3, the DNA is TGTGCCAGTAGTGCACAACAGGGGGCATATGAAAAACTGTTTTTT.